These T cell receptor beta chains were read from a single sample in a study of metastatic and nonmetastatic thyroid tumors. Using MiXCR, TCRdb re-called clones from the PCR reads. This sample has approximately 7,000 clones, with under 45% found just once. What was sequenced was tumor tissue. All receptors come from a female donor with papillary thyroid cancer or a benign thyroid nodule (not recorded which). Some clones in this sample may be carry-over from other donors' samples. Each CDR3 is given with its conserved first and last residue. The order of the fields is clone size, J gene, V gene, D gene, CDR3 protein, CDR3 DNA. D genes are given only for firm matches. The listing skips clone size in some rows; elsewhere it reads once, few, many or a size class.

clone_size: large; j_call: TRBJ2-7; v_call: TRBV12-3/TRBV12-4; d_call: TRBD2; cdr3_aa: CASSLEGLPGLTSYEQYF; cdr3_nt: TGTGCCAGCAGTTTAGAGGGTCTCCCGGGACTAACATCCTACGAGCAGTACTTC
clone_size: -; j_call: TRBJ2-2; v_call: TRBV9; d_call: TRBD1; cdr3_aa: CASSVGQGTTGELFF; cdr3_nt: TGTGCCAGCAGCGTAGGACAGGGGACCACCGGGGAGCTGTTTTTT
clone_size: -; j_call: TRBJ1-2; v_call: TRBV18; d_call: -; cdr3_aa: CASSPGREGYTF; cdr3_nt: TGTGCCAGCTCACCTGGCAGGGAGGGCTACACCTTC
clone_size: few; j_call: TRBJ1-6; v_call: TRBV6-1; d_call: -; cdr3_aa: CASSSTGINYNSPLHF; cdr3_nt: TGTGCCAGCAGCTCTACAGGGATCAACTATAATTCACCCCTCCACTTT
clone_size: few; j_call: TRBJ2-7; v_call: TRBV6-1; d_call: TRBD1; cdr3_aa: CASSTGQGDREQYF; cdr3_nt: TGTGCCAGCAGTACGGGACAGGGAGATCGGGAGCAGTACTTC
clone_size: -; j_call: TRBJ2-3; v_call: TRBV20-1; d_call: -; cdr3_aa: CSAMDLREAGDTQYF; cdr3_nt: TGCAGTGCTATGGACCTCAGGGAGGCGGGAGATACGCAGTATTTT
clone_size: -; j_call: TRBJ2-7; v_call: TRBV2; d_call: TRBD1; cdr3_aa: CASKVTGTGIYEQYF; cdr3_nt: TGTGCCAGCAAGGTAACCGGGACAGGGATTTACGAGCAGTACTTC
clone_size: -; j_call: TRBJ2-7; v_call: TRBV6-1; d_call: TRBD1; cdr3_aa: CASSDDRVNYYEQYF; cdr3_nt: TGTGCCAGCAGCGATGACAGGGTAAATTACTACGAGCAGTACTTC
clone_size: -; j_call: TRBJ2-1; v_call: TRBV19; d_call: -; cdr3_aa: CASSIPGGFGNEHFF; cdr3_nt: TGTGCCAGTAGTATCCCGGGGGGCTTCGGCAATGAGCATTTCTTC
clone_size: -; j_call: TRBJ2-7; v_call: TRBV18; d_call: TRBD1; cdr3_aa: CASSPRTGRYDEQYF; cdr3_nt: TGTGCCAGCTCACCACGGACAGGGAGGTATGACGAGCAGTACTTC